This T cell receptor (beta chain) was recovered during a study of control samples from healthy donors and cancer patients. Germline V gene lookup returns CDR1 MDHEN and CDR2 SYDVKM. The CDR3 spans 11 residues. V was trimmed by 2 bases and J by 10 bases, leaving 8 bases between them. Sequenced by immunoSEQ multiplex PCR; TCRdb stores in-frame clones only, minus some. The sample carries 70,000 to 80,000 clones, approximately 88% recorded once. Sequenced material: blood. This TCR was recovered from a man in his fifties in good health. The rearrangement joins TRBV28 to TRBJ1-1, with D maybe TRBD1 (5 bases). CDR3 nucleotide sequence: TGTGCCAGCAGTTTAAGGGGATTAGCTTTCTTT. Its protein product is CASSLRGLAFF.